The 19 T cell receptor beta chains below were found in one sample sequenced in a study of cytomegalovirus exposure and HLA in healthy donors. The data were produced by immunoSEQ multiplex PCR, yet TCRdb's version contains in-frame clones alone and is incomplete. The sample records roughly 130,000 clones, around nine tenths being singletons. Source material: PBMCs. The source is a man aged 30 to 39 in good health and CMV-seronegative.

The chain couples TRBV6-1 to TRBJ2-7; D might be TRBD1 (6 bases). Germline CDR1 is MNHNS and CDR2 is SASEGT. The V and J ends lost 1 base and 3 bases respectively, with 13 bases between them. The CDR3 consists of 15 residues. CDR3 region: CASSEGPGAYYEQYF. CDR3 DNA: TGTGCCAGCAGTGAAGGGCCAGGGGCTTACTACGAGCAGTACTTC.

The chain uses TRBV5-6 and TRBJ1-2; no reliable D call. Trimming removed 0 bases at V and 10 bases at J, with 10 bases between. Germline CDR1 is SGHDT and CDR2 is YYEEEE. CDR3 length equals 12 residues. The CDR3 region is CASSLASKLYTF. DNA of the CDR3: TGTGCCAGCAGCTTGGCTTCTAAACTCTACACCTTC.

The gene calls are TRBV29-1 and TRBJ2-2; 11 positions match TRBD1. V lost 4 bases and J lost 4; bases outside the gene matches: 5. Per the germline V gene, CDR1 is SQVTM and CDR2 is ANQGSEA. This CDR3 spans 15 amino acids. The CDR3 region is CSVADRGRGTGELFF. CDR3 nucleotide sequence: TGCAGCGTTGCGGACAGGGGGCGCGGCACCGGGGAGCTGTTTTTT.

This clone was counted a single time. V usage is TRBV5-8 and J usage is TRBJ1-4; 7 nucleotides align to TRBD1. Germline CDR1 is SGHTS and CDR2 is YDEGEE. Germline trimming cut 0 bases from V and 7 bases from J; bases unmatched to any gene: 0. This CDR3 is 13 amino acids long. CDR3 protein: CASSLGQGEKLFF. The CDR3 DNA reads as TGTGCCAGCAGCTTGGGACAGGGTGAAAAACTGTTTTTT.

This rearrangement joins TRBV7-9 to TRBJ1-1; D not resolved. The CDR3 consists of 13 residues. Germline CDR1 is SEHNR and CDR2 is FQNEAQ (reference sequence). The V gene lost 2 bases and the J gene lost 1 base, with 5 bases spanning the gap. CDR3 amino acids: CASSLRGNTEAFF. In nucleotides, the CDR3 is TGTGCCAGCAGCTTACGAGGGAACACTGAAGCTTTCTTT.

The chain recombines TRBV6-5 with TRBJ1-2; 10 bases map to TRBD1. Germline values: CDR1 MNHEY, CDR2 SVGAGI. V lost 6 bases to trimming and J lost 3 bases; unmatched junction nucleotides: 4. CDR3 length equals 14 residues. In DNA, the CDR3 is TGTGCCAGCAGGACCGGACAGGGGGACTATGGCTACACCTTC. It is translated as CASRTGQGDYGYTF.

The V and J genes are TRBV7-3 and TRBJ2-2; 7 bases align to TRBD2. J gave up 0 bases and V 6 bases, and 4 bases lay outside the gene matches. Germline CDR1 is SGHTA and CDR2 is FQGTGA. The CDR3 is 15 amino acids. The CDR3 DNA is TGTGCCAGCAGTTGGAGCGGGGCGAACACCGGGGAGCTGTTTTTT. Protein: CASSWSGANTGELFF.

The chain recombines TRBV6-1 with TRBJ2-3; TRBD1 agrees at 9 bases. Unmatched junction bases numbered 2, after V lost 10 bases and J lost 0 bases. CDR3 length: 13 amino acids. Germline CDR1 is MNHNS and CDR2 is SASEGT. CDR3: CATGTGSTDTQYF. In DNA form, the CDR3 reads TGTGCCACCGGGACAGGGAGCACAGATACGCAGTATTTT.

This chain links TRBV5-5 with TRBJ2-3; 7 bases align to TRBD2. This CDR3 comprises 16 residues. Germline lookup yields CDR1 SGHKS and CDR2 YYEKEE (reference sequence). V was pared by 8 bases and J by 6 bases, with 18 bases of the junction left unmatched. The CDR3 region is CASSSPRTRSSDTQYF. The CDR3 DNA is TGTGCCAGTTCGTCACCCCGGACTAGATCGTCGGATACGCAGTATTTT.

V gene TRBV18 combines with J gene TRBJ2-7; TRBD2 might be the D (6 bases). CDR1 and CDR2 (germline): KGHSH, LQKENI. With 3 bases removed from V and 4 bases from J, the gap between germline ends came to 19 bases. The CDR3 sequence is 16 residues long. CDR3 sequence (DNA): TGTGCCAGCTCACCTGCGCCGGGCGGGACGGGGTACGAGCAGTACTTC. It yields the protein CASSPAPGGTGYEQYF.

The chain recombines TRBV5-4 with TRBJ2-7; possible D gene TRBD2, 5 bases. Germline CDR1 reads SGHNT; CDR2 reads YYREEE (reference sequence). The CDR3 is 15 amino acids. V lost 5 bases and J 7 bases, leaving 22 bases between the germline ends. The CDR3, as DNA: TGTGCCAGCAGGATAGGTGCGGAAACTAGAACTGAGCAGTACTTC. Residues: CASRIGAETRTEQYF.

The rearrangement uses TRBV5-1 and TRBJ1-1, with a weak D call TRBD1 (6 bases). CDR1 SGHRS and CDR2 YFSETQ come from the germline V gene. The CDR3 has 14 amino acids. The V end lost 4 bases, the J end lost 2 bases, and 12 bases lay between the germline ends. CDR3 loop: CASSLGQQNTEAFF. In DNA form, the CDR3 reads TGCGCCAGCAGCCTCGGACAGCAAAACACTGAAGCTTTCTTT.

The CDR3, as DNA: TGTGCCAGTAGTTCCCGGCAGGGCCGTGGCAATCAGCCCCAGCATTTT. The encoded protein is CASSSRQGRGNQPQHF. This chain uses TRBV19 with TRBJ1-5, with a weak D call TRBD1 (5 bases). With 5 bases removed from V and 2 bases from J, the gap between germline ends came to 16 bases. This CDR3 has 16 amino acids. Per germline, CDR1 LNHDA and CDR2 SQIVND (reference sequence).

The chain recombines TRBV5-1 with TRBJ2-1, with TRBD2 identical over 7 bases. Germline values: CDR1 SGHRS, CDR2 YFSETQ. The CDR3 has 15 amino acids. Unmatched junction bases numbered 11, after V lost 4 bases and J lost 7 bases. The CDR3 loop reads CASSPLPGGGNEQFF. The CDR3 nucleotides are TGCGCCAGCAGCCCCTTACCGGGAGGAGGGAATGAGCAGTTCTTC.

V usage is TRBV2 and J usage is TRBJ2-7, with 7 bases identical to TRBD2. Trimming removed 4 bases from V and 6 bases from J; junction bases left unmatched: 6. The germline V gene has CDR1 SNHLY and CDR2 FYNNEI. This CDR3 has 13 amino acids. For the CDR3, the DNA is TGTGCCAGCAGTGGGCTAGCGGACCTCGAGCAGTACTTC. Protein product: CASSGLADLEQYF.

The chain uses TRBV6-1 and TRBJ2-1, with 13 bases aligning to TRBD2. The CDR3 is 17 residues long. Trimming took 4 bases from V and 8 from J; bases not matched to a gene: 11. The germline V gene encodes CDR1 MNHNS and CDR2 SASEGT. Here the CDR3 DNA reads TGTGCCAGCAGTGGGGGTCGAACTAGCGGGAGGGCGGATGAGCAGTTCTTC. Protein product: CASSGGRTSGRADEQFF.

The chain carries TRBV19 and TRBJ2-1, with 9 bases matching TRBD1. The CDR3 extends over 16 amino acids. CDR1 is LNHDA and CDR2 is SQIVND in the germline V gene (reference sequence). Germline trimming cut 4 bases from V and 5 bases from J; bases unmatched to any gene: 9. The CDR3 loop is CASSTRTGGANNEQFF. DNA for the CDR3: TGTGCCAGTAGTACCCGTACAGGGGGCGCGAACAATGAGCAGTTCTTC.

The chain has TRBV6-4 and TRBJ2-1; TRBD2 matches at 14 bases. Germline V gene lookup returns CDR1 MRHNA and CDR2 SNTAGT. Trimming removed 6 bases from V and 8 bases from J; junction bases left unmatched: 3. This CDR3 spans 14 amino acids. CDR3 in amino acids: CASRPGLAGDEQFF. For the CDR3, the DNA is TGTGCCAGCAGGCCGGGACTAGCGGGGGATGAGCAGTTCTTC.

The chain employs TRBV10-1 and TRBJ2-3, with TRBD2 matching 12 bases. CDR3 length: 15 amino acids. The germline V gene encodes CDR1 WNHNN and CDR2 SYGVQD (reference sequence). Trimming cost V 3 bases and J 9 bases; bases outside gene matches: 7. The CDR3 loop reads CASSDRGLAGETQYF. CDR3 nucleotide sequence: TGCGCCAGCAGTGACAGGGGACTAGCGGGTGAGACGCAGTATTTT.